The rows below give T cell receptor beta chains drawn from one sample of a study of T cells in Graves' hyperthyroidism and ophthalmopathy. TCRdb itself ran the multiplex PCR reads through MiXCR, one entry per CDR3 protein. The data hold hundreds of thousands of distinct CDR3 sequences, with 18% observed a single time. What was sequenced was blood. The receptors were gathered from a woman in her forties or fifties with Graves' hyperthyroidism that later progressed to Graves' ophthalmopathy. Each CDR3 is given with its conserved first and last residue. A D gene is named only where the DNA matches it firmly. Not all rows give a size; the values are once, few, many and, for expanded clones, a class.

j_call d_call v_call clone_size cdr3_aa cdr3_nt
TRBJ1-1 TRBD1 TRBV6-1 . CASRQGPTNTEAFF TGTGCCAGCAGACAGGGGCCTACGAACACTGAAGCTTTCTTT
TRBJ2-7 . TRBV10-3 . CAITTGPHSYEQYF TGTGCCATCACCACCGGGCCCCACTCCTACGAGCAGTACTTC
TRBJ2-6 TRBD1 TRBV27 few CASSPYLTGGHGANVLTF TGTGCCAGCAGTCCCTACCTGACAGGGGGCCACGGGGCCAACGTCCTGACTTTC
TRBJ2-3 . TRBV20-1 many CSASDRGVTDTQYF TGCAGTGCTAGTGACCGGGGTGTCACAGATACGCAGTATTTT
TRBJ2-2 TRBD2 TRBV7-8 . CASSPYGGETGELFF TGTGCCAGCAGCCCCTACGGGGGGGAAACCGGGGAGCTGTTTTTT
TRBJ1-4 TRBD1 TRBV24-1 . CATSDLGQTNEKLFF TGTGCCACCAGTGACCTGGGACAGACTAATGAAAAACTGTTTTTT
TRBJ1-2 TRBD1 TRBV7-9 few CASSRQTGETDGYTF TGTGCCAGCAGCAGACAGACAGGGGAGACGGATGGCTACACCTTC
TRBJ1-5 . TRBV30 . CAWSATSWAADQPQHF TGTGCCTGGAGTGCCACATCCTGGGCCGCTGATCAGCCCCAGCATTTT
TRBJ2-1 TRBD2 TRBV18 . CASSGTSGVTNEQFF TGTGCCAGCTCAGGCACTAGCGGGGTTACTAATGAGCAGTTCTTC
TRBJ2-4 . TRBV4-1 few CASSLREGADATLAKNIQYF TGCGCCAGCAGCCTTAGGGAGGGGGCTGATGCCACATTAGCCAAAAACATTCAGTACTTC
TRBJ1-4 TRBD1 TRBV6-1 . CASSGDRRTNEKLFF TGTGCCAGCAGTGGGGACAGGCGAACTAATGAAAAACTGTTTTTT
TRBJ2-7 . TRBV30 many CAWNTGNYEQYF TGTGCCTGGAATACAGGGAATTACGAGCAGTACTTC
TRBJ1-2 TRBD1 TRBV30 many CAWSVLWTGDPNYGYTF TGTGCCTGGAGTGTATTGTGGACAGGGGATCCCAACTATGGCTACACCTTC
TRBJ1-6 TRBD1 TRBV6-5 few CASSYLRPGAGGSSYNSPLHF TGTGCCAGCAGTTACTTGCGGCCGGGGGCAGGGGGAAGCTCCTATAATTCACCCCTCCACTTT
TRBJ2-2 . TRBV5-1 . CASSPLQGSTGELFF TGCGCCAGCAGCCCCTTACAGGGTAGCACCGGGGAGCTGTTTTTT
TRBJ2-3 . TRBV7-3 many CASSFSFADTQYF TGTGCCAGCAGCTTTTCGTTCGCAGATACGCAGTATTTT
TRBJ2-3 . TRBV10-3 . CAIGEATDTQYF TGTGCCATCGGGGAGGCCACAGATACGCAGTATTTT
TRBJ2-7 TRBD1 TRBV6-1 many CASRKPGQGIHEQYF TGTGCCAGCAGGAAACCGGGACAGGGTATCCACGAGCAGTACTTC
TRBJ2-1 . TRBV20-1 few CSARRGGLGNEQFF TGCAGTGCTAGAAGGGGGGGCCTGGGCAATGAGCAGTTCTTC
TRBJ2-3 . TRBV4-1 . CASSQEWQDADTQYF TGCGCCAGCAGCCAAGAGTGGCAGGACGCAGATACGCAGTATTTT
TRBJ2-6 . TRBV12-3/TRBV12-4 . CASSRLILVPRGANVLTF TGTGCCAGCAGTCGACTCATCTTGGTTCCTAGGGGGGCCAACGTCCTGACTTTC
TRBJ2-1 TRBD2 TRBV3-1 many CASSPTSGASYNEQFF TGTGCCAGCAGCCCTACTAGCGGCGCATCCTACAATGAGCAGTTCTTC
TRBJ2-3 . TRBV7-9 . CASRFTPDTQYF TGTGCCAGCAGATTTACCCCAGATACGCAGTATTTT
TRBJ1-6 . TRBV19 few CASSSETDSPLHF TGTGCCAGTAGCTCCGAGACGGATTCACCCCTCCACTTT
TRBJ1-2 . TRBV20-1 . CSARDVGVGYGYTF TGCAGTGCTAGAGACGTCGGGGTCGGGTATGGCTACACCTTC
TRBJ2-3 . TRBV7-2 . CASSLVISTDTQYF TGTGCCAGCAGCTTAGTAATTTCCACAGATACGCAGTATTTT
TRBJ2-3 . TRBV20-1 many CSARRGLMTDTQYF TGCAGTGCTAGGCGGGGGCTAATGACAGATACGCAGTATTTT
TRBJ1-1 TRBD1 TRBV12-5 many CASGLLIGTGGRYTEAFF TGTGCTAGTGGCCTGCTCATTGGGACAGGGGGAAGGTACACTGAAGCTTTCTTT
TRBJ2-2 TRBD2 TRBV6-1 . CASRRTSGGPGAHTGELFF TGTGCCAGCAGGCGGACTAGCGGGGGGCCCGGGGCCCACACCGGGGAGCTGTTTTTT
TRBJ1-1 . TRBV2 many CASSAVSSNTEAFF TGTGCCAGCAGTGCCGTCAGCTCGAACACTGAAGCTTTCTTT
TRBJ2-5 TRBD1 TRBV5-1 few CASSLRDRVETQYF TGCGCCAGCAGCCTGCGGGACAGGGTGGAGACCCAGTACTTC
TRBJ2-1 TRBD1 TRBV29-1 . CSASARGQFYNEQFF TGCAGCGCCTCAGCCCGGGGACAGTTCTACAATGAGCAGTTCTTC
TRBJ1-1 . TRBV4-1 few CASIISLALLNTEAFF TGCGCCAGCATCATAAGTTTAGCCCTATTGAACACTGAAGCTTTCTTT
TRBJ1-2 . TRBV7-9 . CASSPNVGRGNYGYTF TGTGCCAGCAGCCCCAACGTTGGGAGGGGGAACTATGGCTACACCTTC
TRBJ1-3 . TRBV3-1 many CASSQDRGSGNTIYF TGTGCCAGCAGCCAAGACAGGGGATCCGGAAACACCATATATTTT
TRBJ1-1 . TRBV5-1 many CASSAQQNTEAFF TGCGCCAGCAGCGCGCAACAGAACACTGAAGCTTTCTTT
TRBJ2-2 . TRBV7-9 many CASSLEFLVTGELFF TGTGCCAGCAGCTTAGAATTCCTTGTAACCGGGGAGCTGTTTTTT
TRBJ1-5 . TRBV27 . CASSSKGPQPQHF TGTGCCAGCAGTTCAAAGGGACCTCAGCCCCAGCATTTT
TRBJ1-1 . TRBV19 . CASLTKREANTEAFF TGTGCCAGTCTCACGAAGAGGGAGGCGAACACTGAAGCTTTCTTT
TRBJ1-5 . TRBV30 . CAWSGGPRSGPQHF TGTGCCTGGAGCGGGGGGCCCAGGTCCGGGCCCCAGCATTTT
TRBJ1-1 TRBD1 TRBV5-4 . CASSKTGGVQTEAFF TGTGCCAGCAGCAAGACAGGGGGCGTTCAGACTGAAGCTTTCTTT
TRBJ2-5 TRBD2 TRBV11-3 many CASSLGGPRAETQYF TGTGCCAGCAGCTTGGGAGGGCCTAGAGCGGAGACCCAGTACTTC
TRBJ2-1 TRBD1 TRBV7-9 . CASSSRDRGTHEQFF TGTGCCAGCAGCTCACGGGACAGGGGGACCCATGAGCAGTTCTTC
TRBJ1-1 . TRBV2 many CASRPTTRAEAFF TGTGCCAGCAGGCCGACTACTAGGGCTGAAGCTTTCTTT
TRBJ2-3 . TRBV27 few CASSLLFSSTDTQYF TGTGCCAGCAGTTTGTTGTTTTCTAGCACAGATACGCAGTATTTT
TRBJ1-5 . TRBV4-2 once CASSQEGRGVSNQPQHF TGTGCCAGCAGCCAAGAAGGTCGGGGGGTTAGCAATCAGCCCCAGCATTTT
TRBJ1-5 . TRBV2 many CASTKGFPSNQPQHF TGTGCCAGCACAAAGGGTTTTCCTAGCAATCAGCCCCAGCATTTT
TRBJ1-4 . TRBV3-1 many CASSQRRRKLFF TGTGCCAGCAGCCAAAGGCGGCGGAAACTGTTTTTT
TRBJ2-2 . TRBV9 . CASSAAGGFTTNTGELFF TGTGCCAGCAGCGCGGCCGGCGGTTTTACCACGAACACCGGGGAGCTGTTTTTT
TRBJ2-5 TRBD1 TRBV7-9 few CASSNTGQGVQETQYF TGTGCCAGCAGCAATACGGGACAGGGGGTTCAAGAGACCCAGTACTTC
TRBJ1-2 . TRBV16 many CASSQPTDPYGYTF TGTGCCAGCAGCCAACCGACAGATCCTTATGGCTACACCTTC
TRBJ1-1 TRBD1 TRBV7-6 few CASSLVGGSEAFF TGTGCCAGCAGCTTAGTAGGGGGCTCTGAAGCTTTCTTT